The rows below give T cell receptor beta chains drawn from one sample of a study of cytomegalovirus exposure and HLA in healthy donors. Some clones are missing from TCRdb's copy, which holds only in-frame ones; the method was immunoSEQ multiplex PCR. Here the sample spans roughly 120,000 clones, 80% to 85% being singletons. Sequencing input: PBMCs. The receptors were sampled from a woman aged 25 to 45 in good health and CMV-seronegative. The CDR3 runs from the conserved cysteine through the conserved F or W. D genes are given only for firm matches. Clone size is shown for a subset of rows, as once, few, many or a class of expanded clone.

abundance | j_gene | d_gene | v_gene | CDR3aa | CDR3nt
NA | TRBJ2-7 | TRBD2 | TRBV5-1 | CASSLSAGGYEQYF | TGCGCCAGCAGCTTGTCTGCGGGAGGCTACGAGCAGTACTTC
few | TRBJ1-1 | NA | TRBV6-1 | CASSEELGGTGEAFF | TGTGCCAGCAGTGAAGAATTAGGGGGTACCGGTGAAGCTTTCTTT
few | TRBJ2-1 | TRBD2 | TRBV27 | CASSLVLAAYNEQFF | TGTGCCAGCAGTTTAGTACTAGCGGCTTACAATGAGCAGTTCTTC
once | TRBJ1-2 | TRBD1 | TRBV7-6 | CASSWEQGAGGYTF | TGTGCCAGCAGCTGGGAACAGGGGGCAGGGGGCTACACCTTC
NA | TRBJ1-2 | NA | TRBV14 | CASSSAGTYDYTF | TGTGCCAGCAGCTCAGCAGGGACATACGACTACACCTTC
NA | TRBJ2-3 | TRBD1 | TRBV11-3 | CVNRRDRGTDTQYF | TGTGTCAACCGTCGGGACAGGGGTACAGATACGCAGTATTTT
NA | TRBJ2-5 | NA | TRBV6-5 | CASSYSILGGETQYF | TGTGCCAGCAGTTACTCGATCTTAGGCGGTGAGACCCAGTACTTC
once | TRBJ1-2 | NA | TRBV4-3 | CASSQDGQGLGYTF | TGCGCCAGCAGCCAAGATGGTCAGGGTCTAGGCTACACCTTC
few | TRBJ1-2 | NA | TRBV20-1 | CSAPQGGGYTF | TGCAGTGCGCCGCAGGGCGGAGGCTACACCTTC
few | TRBJ2-1 | TRBD1 | TRBV9 | CASSGDRGKNEQFF | TGTGCCAGCAGCGGAGACAGGGGAAAGAATGAGCAGTTCTTC
NA | TRBJ2-3 | TRBD2 | TRBV18 | CASSPRGRLAGDLDTQYF | TGTGCCAGCTCCCCAAGGGGGCGTCTAGCGGGAGATTTGGATACGCAGTATTTT
NA | TRBJ1-2 | NA | TRBV21-1 | CASSQGGYTF | TGTGCCAGCAGCCAGGGGGGCTACACCTTC
NA | TRBJ1-5 | NA | TRBV2 | CASSEGGASGNQPQHF | TGTGCCAGCAGTGAAGGTGGGGCCAGCGGCAATCAGCCCCAGCATTTT
NA | TRBJ2-7 | NA | TRBV4-2 | CASSQTVDSYEQYF | TGTGCCAGCAGCCAAACGGTCGATTCCTACGAGCAGTACTTC
few | TRBJ2-3 | NA | TRBV6-5 | CASSYSAGGTDTQYF | TGTGCCAGCAGTTACTCTGCAGGGGGGACAGATACGCAGTATTTT
NA | TRBJ1-1 | NA | TRBV7-6 | CASSGRRGGTTEAFF | TGTGCCAGCAGCGGACGCAGGGGAGGGACCACTGAAGCTTTCTTT
NA | TRBJ1-1 | NA | TRBV2 | CASSELGRGNTEAFF | TGTGCCAGCAGTGAATTGGGCAGGGGGAACACTGAAGCTTTCTTT
NA | TRBJ2-1 | TRBD2 | TRBV5-1 | CASSLVAGGPYEQFF | TGCGCCAGCAGCTTGGTAGCGGGAGGGCCGTATGAGCAGTTCTTC
once | TRBJ1-2 | NA | TRBV30 | CAWSVLQGPGYTF | TGTGCCTGGAGTGTACTCCAGGGGCCTGGCTACACCTTC
NA | TRBJ2-4 | TRBD1 | TRBV27 | CASSSGGAENIQYF | TGTGCCAGCAGTTCAGGGGGCGCAGAAAACATTCAGTACTTC
NA | TRBJ1-1 | NA | TRBV12-5 | CASGLVLGGAVLMNTEAFF | TGTGCTAGTGGTTTGGTACTAGGGGGGGCCGTCCTCATGAACACTGAAGCTTTCTTT
NA | TRBJ2-7 | NA | TRBV29-1 | CSVVDFRDSTYEQYF | TGCAGCGTTGTGGACTTCCGGGACTCAACCTACGAGCAGTACTTC
NA | TRBJ2-3 | TRBD2 | TRBV30 | CAWTSGARDTQYF | TGTGCCTGGACTAGCGGAGCCCGAGATACGCAGTATTTT
NA | TRBJ1-2 | TRBD1 | TRBV7-8 | CASLGSGQLRYGYTF | TGTGCCAGCCTGGGGTCGGGACAGCTAAGATATGGCTACACCTTC
few | TRBJ2-7 | NA | TRBV25-1 | CASSGYLQGSEQYF | TGTGCCAGCAGTGGGTATCTACAGGGAAGCGAGCAGTACTTC
NA | TRBJ1-4 | TRBD1 | TRBV19 | CASSITRRTGGEKLFF | TGTGCCAGTAGTATTACAAGACGGACAGGTGGAGAAAAACTGTTTTTT
NA | TRBJ2-3 | TRBD2 | TRBV11-2 | CASSLLAGGPSDTQYF | TGTGCCAGCAGCCTGCTAGCGGGGGGGCCGTCAGATACGCAGTATTTT
NA | TRBJ1-3 | NA | TRBV10-1 | CASTTGWANTIYF | TGCGCCAGCACTACAGGGTGGGCAAACACCATATATTTT
NA | TRBJ1-5 | TRBD1 | TRBV5-1 | CASSKGTGGELGNQPQHF | TGCGCCAGCAGCAAGGGGACAGGGGGCGAATTGGGCAATCAGCCCCAGCATTTT
few | TRBJ1-2 | NA | TRBV5-1 | CASSEAPYGYTF | TGCGCCAGCAGCGAGGCCCCCTATGGCTACACCTTC
NA | TRBJ1-2 | NA | TRBV19 | CASNPGRGIYTF | TGTGCCAGTAACCCCGGGAGGGGTATCTACACCTTC
NA | TRBJ2-7 | TRBD2 | TRBV5-8 | CASSFPGLAGPYSYEQYF | TGTGCCAGCAGCTTTCCAGGCCTAGCGGGACCTTACTCCTACGAGCAGTACTTC
NA | TRBJ2-1 | TRBD2 | TRBV6-1 | CASGTSGGASFEQFF | TGTGCCAGCGGAACAAGCGGGGGGGCCTCCTTTGAGCAGTTCTTC